This T cell receptor beta chain was sequenced during a study of blood T cell repertoires in COVID-19. Study at large: There were acute and convalescent COVID-19 samples, and they came from the United States, Italy and Spain.

With 4 bases removed from V and 6 bases from J, the gap between germline ends came to 16 bases. Looked up from germline, CDR1 is MNHEY and CDR2 is SMNVEV (reference sequence). The CDR3 contains 14 residues. TCRdb's copy holds only in-frame clones and misses some; the assay was immunoSEQ multiplex PCR. The top ten clones hold around 2.2% of a sample with 45,000 to 55,000 clones, 89% of them seen once. The sequenced sample consisted of peripheral blood. The chain is built from TRBV27 and TRBJ2-7; D perhaps matches TRBD2 (7 bases). The receptor was isolated from a human donor in a cohort sampled during active COVID-19. The CDR3 loop is CASSSFGGQGEQYF. DNA of the CDR3: TGTGCCAGCAGTTCTTTCGGGGGGCAGGGCGAGCAGTACTTC.